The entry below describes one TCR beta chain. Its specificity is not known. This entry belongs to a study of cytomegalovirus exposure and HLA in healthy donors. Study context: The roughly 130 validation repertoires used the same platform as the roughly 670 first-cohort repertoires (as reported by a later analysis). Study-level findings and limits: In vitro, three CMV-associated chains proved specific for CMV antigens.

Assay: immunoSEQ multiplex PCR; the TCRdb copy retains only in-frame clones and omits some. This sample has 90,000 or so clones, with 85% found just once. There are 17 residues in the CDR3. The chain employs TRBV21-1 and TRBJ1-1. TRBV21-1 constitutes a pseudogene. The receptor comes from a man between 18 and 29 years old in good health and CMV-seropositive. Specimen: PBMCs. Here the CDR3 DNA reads TGTGCCAGCAGCAAAGTGGGAGGTCGGGGGAGCGACACTGAAGCTTTCTTT. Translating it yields CASSKVGGRGSDTEAFF.